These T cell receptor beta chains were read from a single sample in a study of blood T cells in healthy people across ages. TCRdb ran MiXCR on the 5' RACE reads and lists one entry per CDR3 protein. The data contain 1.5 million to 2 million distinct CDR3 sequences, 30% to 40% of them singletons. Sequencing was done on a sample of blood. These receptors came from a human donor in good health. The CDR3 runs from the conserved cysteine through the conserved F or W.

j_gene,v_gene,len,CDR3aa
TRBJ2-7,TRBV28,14,CASSRSGQTNEQYF
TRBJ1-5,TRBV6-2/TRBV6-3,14,CASQERASNQPQHF
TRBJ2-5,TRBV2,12,CASTWGDIALYF
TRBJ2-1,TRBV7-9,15,CASSLAGLRYNEQFF
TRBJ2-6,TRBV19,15,CASRGTAPGANVLTF
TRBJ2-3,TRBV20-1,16,CSAGTGELFSTDTQYF
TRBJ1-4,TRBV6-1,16,CASSDPGLSKGEKLFF
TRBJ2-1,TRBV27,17,CASSQGLAGSPYNEQFF
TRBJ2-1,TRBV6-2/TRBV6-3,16,CASSYEGGGTHNEQFF
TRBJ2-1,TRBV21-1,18,CASSKNWVAGDSYNEQFF
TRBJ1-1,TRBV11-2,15,CASSLEGSMNTEAFF
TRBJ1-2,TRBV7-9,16,CASSLGRSNANYGYTF
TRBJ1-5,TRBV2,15,CASSEGWRINQPQHF
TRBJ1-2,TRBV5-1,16,CASSPGTANSLYGYTF
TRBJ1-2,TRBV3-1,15,CATKERTGGSYGYTF
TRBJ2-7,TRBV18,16,CASSPRERTTPYEQYF
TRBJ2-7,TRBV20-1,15,CSARGLAGGNYEQYF
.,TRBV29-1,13,CSVASGSLETQYF
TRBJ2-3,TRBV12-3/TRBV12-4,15,CASSAGTPSTDTQYF
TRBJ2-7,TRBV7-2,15,CASSPNGGPFYEQYF